This TCR beta chain comes out of a study of regulatory T cells in long-lasting Graves disease. The table lists this clonotype with many counts. The CDR3 totals 14 residues. The germline CDR1 and CDR2 sequences are MNHEY and SMNVEV (reference sequence). The V and J ends lost 6 bases and 4 bases respectively, with 14 bases between them. Noted time point: newly diagnosed GD, antithyroid drugs for less than 3 months. Isolated PBMC RNA provided the starting material for the TCR library. Construction of TCR beta libraries relied on iRepertoire HTBI primers and on Arm-PCR targeting CDR3 regions. TCRdb re-called the multiplex PCR reads through MiXCR, storing one row per CDR3 protein. The sample has more than 400,000 distinct CDR3 sequences, 16% seen once. A further study also used this sample, focusing on T cells in Graves' hyperthyroidism and ophthalmopathy.

The gene calls are TRBV27 and TRBJ2-3, with a possible D match to TRBD2 (6 bases). The specimen was peripheral blood mononuclear cells (PBMCs), collected at new diagnosis, from a patient treated with antithyroid drugs. The source of this sequence is a woman aged 25 to 39 with Graves disease. As DNA, the CDR3 is TGTGCCAGCAGCCTCGGCTTAGCGGCAGATACGCAGTATTTT. Its translation: CASSLGLAADTQYF.